This T cell receptor beta chain was profiled in a study of T cell repertoires in cytomegalovirus infection. Study as a whole: TCR beta signatures that were public indicated CMV infection and matching HLA type.

General study findings and limits: The cumulative frequency of public TCR beta families identified carriers of CMV plus the relevant HLA. HLA-C-restricted CMV-specific TCR beta clonotypes prevailed in the ex vivo response.

This clonotype was counted between two and nine times. Its target is unknown. TCRdb used MiXCR to reprocess the reads, holding one entry per CDR3 protein. Of approximately 990,000 distinct CDR3 sequences in the sample, around 31% were seen once. Trimming removed 3 bases from V and 2 bases from J, with 5 bases in between. Germline V gene sequence: CDR1 SNHLY, CDR2 FYNNEI. This CDR3 spans 13 amino acids. The sample here was cultured CD8+ T cells from PBMCs, taken from culture after CMV antigen stimulation. The receptor's source is a human donor in good health (CMV status not recorded). Some clones in this sample may be carry-over from other donors' samples. The chain combines TRBV2 with TRBJ1-3; no definite D call. In DNA, the CDR3 is TGTGCCAGCAGTGACCCTACTGGAAACACCATATATTTT. Translation gives CASSDPTGNTIYF.